This TCR beta chain emerged from a study of OX40 agonist ivuxolimab in advanced cancers. Study background: From roughly 23 to 90 years was the age range, with a mean of approximately 63 years, and about 78% were male.

With regard to this clone: Its antigen is still unknown.

The trim removed 3 bases at V and 4 bases at J, leaving 3 bases unmatched. The length of the CDR3 is 15 residues. CDR1 and CDR2 (germline): SGDLS, YYNGEE. The method was immunoSEQ multiplex PCR; TCRdb's version includes in-frame clones alone and lacks a portion of them. The data hold under 45,000 clones, with approximately 75% observed a single time. Study findings and constraints: Relatively little clonal expansion, among the lowest observed, appeared in partial responders at 0.1-3.0 mg/kg.

Sequencing was performed on CD4+ or CD8+ T cells sorted from blood, taken in a trial of the OX40 agonist ivuxolimab. The chain has TRBV9 and TRBJ2-5; 13 positions agree with TRBD2. This TCR derives from an adult with an advanced solid tumor such as melanoma, head and neck, liver or kidney cancer. CDR3 DNA sequence: TGTGCCAGCAGCGCCGGACTAGCGGGAGTAGAGACCCAGTACTTC. Translation gives CASSAGLAGVETQYF.